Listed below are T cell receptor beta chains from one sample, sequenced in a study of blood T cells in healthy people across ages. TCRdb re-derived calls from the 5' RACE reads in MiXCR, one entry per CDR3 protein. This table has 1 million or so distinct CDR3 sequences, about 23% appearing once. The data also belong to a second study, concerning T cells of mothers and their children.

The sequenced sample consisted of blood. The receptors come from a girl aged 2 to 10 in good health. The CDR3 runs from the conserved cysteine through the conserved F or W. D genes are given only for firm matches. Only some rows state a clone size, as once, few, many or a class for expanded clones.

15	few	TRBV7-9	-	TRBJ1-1	CASSPEGGGGSEAFF	TGTGCCAGCAGCCCCGAGGGGGGCGGGGGTTCTGAAGCTTTCTTT
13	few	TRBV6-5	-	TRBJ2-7	CASSPGSAYEQYF	TGTGCCAGCAGCCCCGGGTCCGCCTACGAGCAGTACTTC
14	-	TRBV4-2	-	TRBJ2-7	CASSQVGTVYEQYF	TGTGCCAGCAGCCAAGTGGGGACTGTTTACGAGCAGTACTTC
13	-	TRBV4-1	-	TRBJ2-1	CASSQVLGNEQFF	TGCGCCAGCAGCCAAGTTCTAGGAAATGAGCAGTTCTTC
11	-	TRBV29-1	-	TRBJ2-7	CSVVTGYEQYF	TGCAGCGTTGTAACGGGGTACGAGCAGTACTTC
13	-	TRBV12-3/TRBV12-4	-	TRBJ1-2	CASNLREDYGYTF	TGTGCCAGCAACCTCAGGGAGGACTATGGCTACACCTTC
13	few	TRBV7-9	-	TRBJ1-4	CASSFPPGAKLFF	TGTGCCAGCAGCTTTCCTCCAGGGGCGAAACTGTTTTTT
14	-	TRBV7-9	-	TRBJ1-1	CASSKGQWNTEAFF	TGTGCCAGCAGCAAAGGACAGTGGAACACTGAAGCTTTCTTT
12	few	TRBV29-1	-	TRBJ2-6	CSVYSGANVLTF	TGCAGCGTTTACTCTGGGGCCAACGTCCTGACTTTC
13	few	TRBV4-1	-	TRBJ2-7	CASCGAGSLEQYF	TGCGCCAGCTGTGGGGCAGGCTCCCTCGAGCAGTACTTC
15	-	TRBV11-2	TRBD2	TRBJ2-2	CASSLVLAATGELFF	TGTGCCAGCAGCTTAGTACTAGCGGCCACCGGGGAGCTGTTTTTT
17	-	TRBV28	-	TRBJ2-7	CASSLRSILKGFYEQYF	TGTGCCAGCAGTTTACGCTCTATCCTGAAAGGGTTTTACGAGCAGTACTTC
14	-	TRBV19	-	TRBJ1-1	CASSHPGSGTEAFF	TGTGCCAGTAGTCATCCGGGATCGGGGACTGAAGCTTTCTTT
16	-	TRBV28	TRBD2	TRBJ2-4	CASTHFSGSRKNIQYF	TGTGCCAGCACCCACTTTAGCGGGAGTAGGAAAAACATTCAGTACTTC
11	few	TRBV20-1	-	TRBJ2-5	CSAGMEETQYF	TGCAGTGCGGGGATGGAAGAGACCCAGTACTTC
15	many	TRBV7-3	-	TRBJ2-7	CASSPTSSTFDEQYF	TGTGCCAGCAGCCCCACCTCCTCGACTTTCGACGAGCAGTACTTC
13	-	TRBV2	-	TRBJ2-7	CASSEARRDEQYF	TGTGCCAGCAGTGAAGCGCGAAGGGACGAGCAGTACTTC
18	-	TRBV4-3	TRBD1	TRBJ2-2	CASSLKTGAKRDTGELFF	TGCGCCAGCAGCCTAAAAACAGGGGCTAAGAGGGACACCGGGGAGCTGTTTTTT
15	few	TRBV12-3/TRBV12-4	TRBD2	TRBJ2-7	CASSRTSGTSYEQYF	TGTGCCAGCAGCCGGACTAGCGGGACCTCCTACGAGCAGTACTTC
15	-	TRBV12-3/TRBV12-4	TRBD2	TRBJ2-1	CASRSPGLAGNEQFF	TGTGCCAGCAGGTCTCCGGGACTAGCGGGTAATGAGCAGTTCTTC
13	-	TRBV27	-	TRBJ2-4	CASSTDSKNIQYF	TGTGCCAGCAGTACAGACTCCAAAAACATTCAGTACTTC
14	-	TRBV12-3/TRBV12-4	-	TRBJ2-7	CASSPVRVAYEQYF	TGTGCCAGCAGCCCAGTGAGGGTCGCCTACGAGCAGTACTTC
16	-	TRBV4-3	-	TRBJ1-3	CASSQVQPSSGNTIYF	TGCGCCAGCAGCCAAGTTCAGCCGTCCTCTGGAAACACCATATATTTT
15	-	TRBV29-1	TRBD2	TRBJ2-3	CSASGGGEPTDTQYF	TGCAGCGCTTCGGGAGGGGGAGAACCCACAGATACGCAGTATTTT
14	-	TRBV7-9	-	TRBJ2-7	CASSATSNIYEQYF	TGTGCCAGCAGCGCAACCAGCAACATATACGAGCAGTACTTC
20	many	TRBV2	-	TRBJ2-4	CASSDDTEGAGDKGWDIQYF	TGTGCCAGCAGTGACGACACAGAAGGGGCAGGGGACAAGGGATGGGACATTCAGTACTTC
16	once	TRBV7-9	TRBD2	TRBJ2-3	CASSQSLAGGPDTQYF	TGTGCCAGCAGCCAAAGCCTAGCGGGAGGGCCCGATACGCAGTATTTT
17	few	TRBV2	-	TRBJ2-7	CALLRGFAQGTSYEQYF	TGTGCCTTACTTCGGGGGTTTGCGCAGGGGACCTCCTACGAGCAGTACTTC
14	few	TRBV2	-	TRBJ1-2	CASSGALLGIGYTF	TGTGCCAGCAGTGGGGCCCTCCTGGGAATTGGCTACACCTTC
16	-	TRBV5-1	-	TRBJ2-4	CASSLAGGTAKNIQYF	TGCGCCAGCAGCTTGGCCGGGGGAACGGCCAAAAACATTCAGTACTTC
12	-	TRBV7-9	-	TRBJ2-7	CASSPAHHEQYF	TGTGCCAGCAGCCCTGCCCATCACGAGCAGTACTTC
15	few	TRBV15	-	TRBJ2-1	CATGGGGVSYNEQFF	TGTGCCACCGGGGGAGGTGGGGTATCGTACAATGAGCAGTTCTTC
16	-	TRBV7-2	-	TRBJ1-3	CASSFQRRNSGNTIYF	TGTGCCAGCAGCTTCCAGCGGCGAAACTCTGGAAACACCATATATTTT
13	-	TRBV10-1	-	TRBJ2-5	CASSENSRETQYF	TGCGCCAGCAGTGAGAATAGCCGAGAGACCCAGTACTTC
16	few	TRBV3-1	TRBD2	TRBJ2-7	CASSQIRTSGNYEQYF	TGTGCCAGCAGCCAAATCAGGACTAGCGGGAACTACGAGCAGTACTTC
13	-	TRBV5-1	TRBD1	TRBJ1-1	CASSQTGVSEAFF	TGCGCCAGCAGCCAAACAGGGGTCTCTGAAGCTTTCTTT
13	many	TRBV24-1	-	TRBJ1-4	CATSSGLAEKLFF	TGTGCCACCAGTTCTGGTTTGGCTGAAAAACTGTTTTTT
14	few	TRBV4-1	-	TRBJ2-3	CASSPNTETDTQYF	TGCGCCAGCAGCCCGAATACAGAGACAGATACGCAGTATTTT
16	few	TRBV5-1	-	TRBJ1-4	CASSRDFGATNEKLFF	TGCGCCAGCAGCAGGGACTTTGGGGCAACTAATGAAAAACTGTTTTTT
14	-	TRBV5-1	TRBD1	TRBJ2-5	CASSIGTGLGEQYF	TGCGCCAGCAGCATAGGGACAGGACTTGGGGAGCAGTACTTC
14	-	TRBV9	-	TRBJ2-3	CASSGGASTDTQYF	TGTGCCAGCAGCGGGGGGGCTAGCACAGATACGCAGTATTTT
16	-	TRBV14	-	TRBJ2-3	CASSQEGLLHGDTQYF	TGTGCCAGCAGCCAAGAAGGGCTTCTTCATGGGGATACGCAGTATTTT
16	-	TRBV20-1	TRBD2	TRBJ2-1	CSAPDRTSGGSNEQFF	TGCAGTGCTCCCGACCGGACTAGCGGTGGGAGTAATGAGCAGTTCTTC
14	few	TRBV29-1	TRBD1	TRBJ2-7	CSVEIGTASYEQYF	TGCAGCGTTGAAATAGGGACAGCGTCCTACGAGCAGTACTTC
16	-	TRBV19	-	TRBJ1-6	CASSIDRSSYNSPLHF	TGTGCCAGTAGTATCGACAGGAGCTCCTATAATTCACCCCTCCACTTT